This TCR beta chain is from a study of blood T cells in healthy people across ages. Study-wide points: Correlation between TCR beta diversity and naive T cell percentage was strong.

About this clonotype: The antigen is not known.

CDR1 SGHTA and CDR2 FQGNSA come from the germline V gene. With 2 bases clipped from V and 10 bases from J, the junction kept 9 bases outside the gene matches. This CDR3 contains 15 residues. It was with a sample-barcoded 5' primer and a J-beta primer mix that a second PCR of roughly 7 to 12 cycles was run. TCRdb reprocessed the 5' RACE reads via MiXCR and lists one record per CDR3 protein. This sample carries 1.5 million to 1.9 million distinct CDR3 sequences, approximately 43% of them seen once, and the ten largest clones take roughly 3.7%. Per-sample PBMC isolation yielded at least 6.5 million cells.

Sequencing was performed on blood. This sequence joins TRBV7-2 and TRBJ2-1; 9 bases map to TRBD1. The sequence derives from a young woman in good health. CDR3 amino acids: CASSLTGTGIYEQFF. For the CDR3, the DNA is TGTGCCAGCAGCTTAACCGGGACAGGGATTTACGAGCAGTTCTTC.